This T cell receptor beta chain is from a study of T cell responses to AZD1222 COVID-19 vaccine. As regards this clone: The antigen is undetermined.

Germline-derived CDR1 and CDR2 are MGHRA and YSYEKL. The V end was cut by 3 bases, the J end by 1 base, with 18 bases between. The CDR3 has 17 residues. Broader study findings: After the peak T cell response, and only then, were repertoires sampled. Recipients of AZD1222 seropositive at baseline numbered only 6 or 7.

Only in-frame clones appear in the TCRdb table, and some are missing; sequencing was by immunoSEQ multiplex PCR. The table has about 150,000 clones, 70% to 90% seen once. The input for sequencing was peripheral blood, taken on day 0 of AZD1222 vaccination. The chain joins TRBV4-1 to TRBJ1-1; maybe TRBD1 (5 bases). This TCR came from an adult in good health. Here the CDR3 reads CASSHSAGPGENTEAFF. CDR3 bases: TGCGCCAGCAGCCATTCAGCCGGGCCGGGGGAGAACACTGAAGCTTTCTTT.